This section outlines one TCR beta chain sequence together with its context. Which antigen it targets is not known. Qualities for individual bases were not recorded, and no much larger clone is one base off. This entry belongs to a study of blood T cell repertoires in COVID-19 (dated by TCRdb to the early 2020s). With respect to the entire study: Samples covering the acute and convalescent phases of COVID-19 were provided by collaborators in the United States, Italy and Spain. The prospective study material was composed of cDNA or gDNA derived from T cells, B-cell-depleted T cells, or PBMCs. Deeply sampled blood TCRbeta repertoires from subjects exposed to, actively infected with, or recovered from COVID-19 were included in the dataset. A freely available public database, intended as a resource for researchers studying the immune response to SARS-CoV-2, is where the repertoires were released. The samples were drawn from the first 160 participants of the ongoing ImmuneRACE study and from under 1,500 subjects provided by 6 global collaborators. The sample metadata nearly always contained a de-identified subject ID, COVID-19 status, age in years and sex. HLA class I and class II types, where available, came from metadata supplied by the sample provider rather than from assay-based typing. The full study reports these points: Clinical and demographic metadata were provided uncurated, with the amount varying by source and participant.

V loses 2 bases, J loses 4 bases, and the germline ends lie 16 bases apart. From the germline V gene (reference sequence), CDR1 is SGHNT and CDR2 is YYREEE. Reading from cysteine to phenylalanine, the CDR3 counts 15 amino acids. Of all the DNA, just the CDR3 is kept, 45 bases in frame from base 1. TCRbeta CDR3 regions were amplified from genomic DNA by means of the immunoSEQ Assay, a bias-controlled multiplex PCR. In the original analysis: The number of nucleated cells in each sample was estimated from the amplification of reference gene primers within the assay. To quantify the absolute abundance of each unique TCRbeta CDR3 rearrangement, sequence reads were collapsed and filtered. For each sample, productive Simpson clonality was calculated as the square root of Simpson's diversity index over productive rearrangements. Imported from immuneACCESS, the table was reduced by TCRdb to in-frame sequences with V and J called. These copies leave out some clones; in studies compared against another copy, an unresolved V gene accounts for under half, and the cause of the remainder is not known. That table supplies the V and J calls and clone size; D and trimming were determined from the DNA. The sample profile shows about 280,000 clones; around 85% of them were found once. The top ten hold roughly 2.5% of the sample.

Participants in the prospective study were enrolled through a virtual design, were aged roughly 18 to 90 years, and lived in under 25 United States geographic areas. Cohort assignment in the prospective study relied on participant-reported clinical history from a screening survey and a study questionnaire. For ImmuneRACE Cohort 3, a participant was defined as recovered based on two consecutive negative NP/OP PCR tests, clearance by a healthcare professional, or resolution of symptoms. In the prospective study, mobile phlebotomists collected whole blood, serum and a nasopharyngeal or oropharyngeal swab from each participant. Additional blood draws and questionnaires over an approximately two-month period could optionally be provided by prospective study participants. Prospective study blood samples were shipped either frozen or at room temperature before DNA extraction.

The receptor comes from a woman aged 45-65 years who had recovered from COVID-19. This chain is built from TRBV5-4 and TRBJ2-7, and TRBD2 may be the D gene, going by 6 matching bases. Sequencing was done on a sample of PBMCs or T cells enriched from blood (not recorded which). The bases are TGTGCCAGCAGCTTAGGTGGGCAGGGAGGTTACGAGCAGTACTTC. It translates to CASSLGGQGGYEQYF.